Sequencing of this TCR beta chain was carried out in a study of a mutant IDH1 vaccine in newly diagnosed glioma. To note about this clone: No antigen is known for it.

The assay was immunoSEQ multiplex PCR, and TCRdb's table has in-frame clones only and misses some. The table lists more than 30,000 clones, about 86% of them singletons. Per germline, CDR1 SGHNT and CDR2 YYREEE (reference sequence). The CDR3 contains 13 residues. Trimming took 4 bases from V and 8 from J, leaving 13 bases between them. Specified time point: week 47, end of study. Doses of 300 ug of mutant IDH1 20-mer peptide were given with topical imiquimod. This TCR derives from a man aged 30 to 45 with glioma. The rearrangement joins TRBV5-4 to TRBJ2-1; D perhaps matches TRBD2 (5 bases). The source was PBMCs, collected from a glioma patient whose treatment included an IDH1 peptide vaccine. In DNA, the CDR3 is TGTGCCAGCAGCCGGACTGGCAGCGATGAGCAGTTCTTC. It codes for CASSRTGSDEQFF.